Listed here are 30 T cell receptor beta chains from one sample, sequenced in a study of T cell repertoires in cytomegalovirus infection. TCRdb used MiXCR to reprocess the reads, holding one entry per CDR3 protein. The data show around 430,000 distinct CDR3 sequences, roughly 46% seen once. Their recognized antigens are unknown. The material was cultured PBMCs, obtained from culture after CMV antigen stimulation. Receptors were obtained from a human donor in good health (CMV status not recorded). Some clones in this sample may be carry-over from other donors' samples.

Concerning this clonotype: One end of the junction varies from germline; a read error may be responsible. This chain connects TRBV20-1 to TRBJ2-5; 8 nucleotides line up with TRBD2. Germline lookup yields CDR1 DFQATT and CDR2 SNEGSKA (reference sequence). The CDR3 consists of 14 residues. The CDR3 spells CGAPPAGVPETQYF. The DNA of the CDR3 is TGCGGTGCTCCCCCAGCGGGAGTCCCGGAGACCCAGTACTTC.

Only a few counts were recorded for this clonotype. CDR3 region: CASSFRPGTRGNEQFF. In DNA form, the CDR3 reads TGTGCCAGCAGCTTTAGGCCCGGGACTAGGGGCAATGAGCAGTTCTTC. The chain recombines TRBV7-6 with TRBJ2-1; TRBD2 agrees at 8 bases. Germline lookup yields CDR1 SGHVS and CDR2 FNYEAQ. V lost 3 bases and J lost 6; bases outside the gene matches: 10. The CDR3 sequence is 16 residues long.

The chain recombines TRBV7-8 with TRBJ2-3; tentative D call: TRBD2 (6 bases). Germline-derived CDR1 and CDR2 are SGHVS and FQNEAQ. The CDR3 loop spans 16 amino acids. V dropped 3 bases and J dropped 2 bases, with 15 bases sitting between them. CDR3 coding DNA: TGTGCCAGCAGCTTCAGTTTGGGACTTGTCACAGATACGCAGTATTTT. Encoded protein: CASSFSLGLVTDTQYF.

The V and J genes are TRBV20-1 and TRBJ2-2; D is unresolved. The germline V and J ends were trimmed by 3 bases and 4 bases, with 6 bases remaining between them. CDR3 length: 12 residues. CDR1 is DFQATT, CDR2 SNEGSKA, per germline (reference sequence). The CDR3 sequence: CSARAPTGELFF. For the CDR3, the DNA is TGCAGTGCTAGGGCACCCACCGGGGAGCTGTTTTTT.

The J gene is TRBJ1-1, the V gene TRBV2; TRBD1 is a possible D gene (5 bases). The germline CDR1 and CDR2 sequences are SNHLY and FYNNEI. V lost 4 bases, J lost 4 bases, and 13 bases lay in between. This CDR3 region has 14 residues. CDR3 DNA sequence: TGTGCCAGCAGTGTGGCCAGGGAGGCCACTGAAGCTTTCTTT. As protein: CASSVAREATEAFF.

The chain recombines TRBV12-3 or TRBV12-4 with TRBJ2-3, with 11 bases that match TRBD2. The CDR3 has 14 amino acids. V shed 7 bases, J shed 5 bases, and the junction held 5 bases outside the gene matches. CDR3 bases: TGTGCCAGCAAGACAGGACTAGCGGGAGATACGCAGTATTTT. It is translated as CASKTGLAGDTQYF.

J is TRBJ2-2 and V is TRBV7-6; either TRBD1 or TRBD2 may fit D (5 bases each). CDR1 and CDR2 from the germline V gene are SGHVS and FNYEAQ. The ends were cut back, 2 bases at V and 5 bases at J, with 15 bases in the middle. The CDR3 runs 16 residues. This chain's CDR3 is CASSLLGTPRTGELFF. The CDR3, as DNA: TGTGCCAGCAGCTTACTCGGGACCCCGAGGACCGGGGAGCTGTTTTTT.

The rearrangement joins TRBV12-5 to TRBJ2-3; weak D call: TRBD1 (6 bases). This CDR3 contains 16 residues. Trimming took 2 bases from V and 0 from J, leaving 12 bases between them. Germline loops: CDR1 LGHNT, CDR2 FRNRAP. CDR3 sequence reads: CASGLKGGPSTDTQYF. CDR3 coding DNA: TGTGCTAGTGGTTTGAAAGGGGGTCCTAGCACAGATACGCAGTATTTT.

As to this clonotype: The junction and the germline gene differ at one end; a read error may be behind it. This chain joins TRBV7-2 and TRBJ1-5, with D hard to call. CDR3 length: 13 amino acids. CDR1 SGHTA and CDR2 FQGNSA come from the germline V gene. This CDR3 reads CASSSNANQSQHF. The DNA for the CDR3 is TGTGCCAGCAGCTCAAATGCAAATCAGTCCCAGCATTTT.

This clonotype was seen a handful of times. The CDR3 protein is CASREMGNYGYTF. The CDR3 nucleotides are TGTGCCAGTAGAGAGATGGGTAACTATGGCTACACCTTC. The V gene is TRBV19, the J gene TRBJ1-2, with unresolved D. Between the trimmed V and J ends, which lost 6 bases and 1 base, there was a span of 9 bases. Germline loops: CDR1 LNHDA, CDR2 SQIVND (reference sequence). The CDR3 length is 13 residues.

This clonotype appeared a few times. The chain links TRBV7-2 to TRBJ1-2; 7 nucleotides agree with TRBD1. V shed 5 bases, J shed 2 bases, and the junction held 5 bases outside the gene matches. Germline CDR1 SGHTA, CDR2 FQGNSA. CDR3 length: 14 residues. CDR3 region: CASSQNRGNYGYTF. In nucleotides, the CDR3 is TGTGCCAGCAGCCAAAACAGGGGAAACTATGGCTACACCTTC.

The V and J genes are TRBV12-3 or TRBV12-4 and TRBJ2-5; D unresolved. The CDR3 has 13 amino acids. V was shortened by 6 bases and J by 5 bases, with 13 bases between the two germline ends. In nucleotides, the CDR3 is TGTGCCAGCAGGCGCGGCCGTGCGGAGACCCAGTACTTC. Amino acid sequence: CASRRGRAETQYF.

The chain uses TRBV3-1 and TRBJ2-7, with TRBD1 matching 10 bases. Germline loops: CDR1 LGHDT, CDR2 YNNKEL (reference sequence). Unmatched junction bases numbered 5, after V lost 10 bases and J lost 5 bases. CDR3 length: 12 residues. CDR3 DNA: TGTGCCACCGCGACAGGGGGCGACGAGCAGTACTTC. This encodes CATATGGDEQYF.

The rearrangement uses TRBV25-1 and TRBJ1-1; a weak D match, TRBD1 (6 bases). This CDR3 comprises 14 residues. CDR1 and CDR2 from the germline V gene are MGHDK and SYGVNS. V lost 4 bases and J lost 9, with 18 bases in between. The CDR3 coding sequence is TGTGCCAGCAGTGCCGACAGGTCAATCGGTAAAGCTTTCTTT. Its protein product is CASSADRSIGKAFF.

The chain recombines TRBV12-3 or TRBV12-4 with TRBJ2-3, with TRBD1 matching over 9 bases. The CDR3 loop spans 14 amino acids. V shed 7 bases, J shed 4 bases, and the junction held 6 bases outside the gene matches. CDR3 protein: CASTRDRESDTQYF. For the CDR3, the DNA is TGTGCCAGCACCCGGGACAGGGAATCAGATACGCAGTATTTT.

This clonotype has at least ten counts. The chain couples TRBV7-2 to TRBJ1-5; no clear D gene. V lost 5 bases to trimming and J lost 4 bases, with 12 bases between them. Germline values: CDR1 SGHTA, CDR2 FQGNSA. The CDR3 loop spans 14 amino acids. The CDR3 nucleotides read TGTGCCAGCAGCCCACAGACTTCGAATCAGCCCCAGCATTTT. This gives the protein CASSPQTSNQPQHF.

Regarding this clonotype: The CDR3 carries no conserved terminal phenylalanine or tryptophan, so it likely arises from a read error. This chain joins TRBV24-1 and TRBJ2-1; TRBD2 matches 8 bases. CDR3 size: 16 residues. CDR1 and CDR2 (germline): KGHDR, SFDVKD. The ends lost 4 bases at V and 1 base at J; junction bases unmatched: 5. DNA of the CDR3: TGTGCCACCAGTGACCCGACTAGCGAATCCTACAATGAGCAGTTCTTA. As protein: CATSDPTSESYNEQFL.

The chain carries TRBV7-8 and TRBJ2-7, with D perhaps TRBD1 or TRBD2 (6 bases each). The ends were cut back, 2 bases at V and 3 bases at J, with 20 bases in the middle. The CDR3 extends over 17 amino acids. Looked up from germline, CDR1 is SGHVS and CDR2 is FQNEAQ. CDR3 sequence: CASSLRPPGAGRYEQYF. CDR3 in DNA: TGTGCCAGCAGCTTAAGACCTCCGGGGGCGGGCCGCTACGAGCAGTACTTC.

The J gene is TRBJ2-3, the V gene TRBV11-1, with TRBD1 identical over 7 bases. The CDR3 has 13 amino acids. J gave up 6 bases and V 5 bases, and 5 bases lay outside the gene matches. In germline, CDR1 is SGHAT, CDR2 FQDESV (reference sequence). The chain's CDR3 is CASSRDRWDTQYF. The CDR3 DNA sequence: TGTGCCAGCAGCCGGGACAGATGGGATACGCAGTATTTT.

This clonotype was recorded a few times. The V gene is TRBV6-1, the J gene TRBJ2-3; D may match TRBD1 or TRBD2 (5 bases each). Per the germline V gene, CDR1 is MNHNS and CDR2 is SASEGT. The CDR3 is 14 residues long. V shed 5 bases and J shed 1 base, with 10 bases lying between them. This CDR3 is CASSILGGTDTQYF. The DNA of the CDR3 is TGTGCCAGCAGTATACTAGGGGGCACAGATACGCAGTATTTT.

The table lists this clonotype with a few counts. The genes are TRBV4-1 and TRBJ1-5; 12 bases are shared with TRBD1. The CDR3 is made up of 18 amino acids. Per the germline V gene, CDR1 is MGHRA and CDR2 is YSYEKL. V lost 4 bases to trimming and J lost 5 bases; unmatched junction nucleotides: 12. CDR3 region: CASSRNPGQGAVDQPQHF. The CDR3 DNA sequence: TGCGCCAGCAGCCGTAATCCGGGACAGGGGGCCGTGGATCAGCCCCAGCATTTT.

The chain recombines TRBV7-2 with TRBJ2-2, with D possibly being TRBD2 (6 bases). Germline CDR1 SGHTA, CDR2 FQGNSA. The CDR3 runs to 14 residues. Trimming stripped 5 bases from V and 7 bases from J, with 14 bases between. In DNA form, the CDR3 reads TGTGCCAGCAGCCCTTCCGGCGGGGACGGGGAGCTGTTTTTT. Its translation is CASSPSGGDGELFF.

The chain has TRBV4-3 and TRBJ2-5, with 9 nucleotides matching TRBD2. This CDR3 has 17 amino acids. Germline CDR1 LGHNA, CDR2 YSLEER. The J segment lost 4 bases and the V segment lost 0 bases, leaving 9 bases of the junction unmatched. CDR3 sequence (DNA): TGCGCCAGCAGCCAAGAATGGACTAGCGCGACATCAGAGACCCAGTACTTC. Its translation: CASSQEWTSATSETQYF.

This chain uses TRBV19 with TRBJ1-2; D not certain. V was trimmed by 8 bases and J by 0 bases, leaving 7 bases between them. Germline CDR1 is LNHDA and CDR2 is SQIVND (reference sequence). The CDR3 length is 12 residues. The CDR3 DNA reads TGTGCCAGTGCCAGGTCTAACTATGGCTACACCTTC. Protein: CASARSNYGYTF.

This clonotype was counted between two and nine times. This chain links TRBV20-1 with TRBJ1-2; tentative D call: TRBD1 (6 bases). The CDR3 runs 17 residues. In germline, CDR1 is DFQATT, CDR2 SNEGSKA (reference sequence). Trimming shortened V by 1 base and J by 8 bases, and 26 bases separated the two germline ends. The CDR3 DNA sequence: TGCAGTGCTAGAGGGGAGGGGTCCGGGGGGCATTCGGACGGCTACACCTTC. It specifies CSARGEGSGGHSDGYTF.

The J gene is TRBJ2-1, the V gene TRBV5-1, with 13 bases that match TRBD2. Looked up from germline, CDR1 is SGHRS and CDR2 is YFSETQ. V trimming: 4 bases; J trimming: 5 bases; junction bases outside the gene matches: 9. The CDR3 loop spans 17 amino acids. CDR3 sequence reads: CASSPQAGTSGDNEQFF. The CDR3 nucleotides read TGCGCCAGCAGCCCGCAGGCCGGGACTAGCGGGGACAATGAGCAGTTCTTC.

This rearrangement joins TRBV6-6 to TRBJ2-5; 13 bases map to TRBD2. The CDR3 consists of 17 residues. Trimming removed 4 bases from V and 3 bases from J; junction bases left unmatched: 8. In germline, CDR1 is MNHNY, CDR2 SVGAGI (reference sequence). CDR3 nucleotide sequence: TGTGCCAGCAGTTCCACCCCCGGACTAGCGGGAGAAGAGACCCAGTACTTC. Protein: CASSSTPGLAGEETQYF.

The chain joins TRBV10-3 to TRBJ1-5, with D possibly TRBD1 on 6 matching bases. Trimming took off 4 bases at V and 1 base at J, with 17 bases between the two ends. Looked up from germline, CDR1 is ENHRY and CDR2 is SYGVKD. The CDR3 totals 17 residues. The CDR3 DNA sequence: TGTGCCATCAGTGGGGGGGGCAGACATCGAAGCAATCAGCCCCAGCATTTT. Amino acids: CAISGGGRHRSNQPQHF.

The chain recombines TRBV11-2 with TRBJ2-5; the D gene is possibly TRBD2 (7 bases). CDR1 and CDR2 (germline): SGHAT, FQNNGV. Trimming shortened V by 0 bases and J by 5 bases, and 19 bases separated the two germline ends. The CDR3 spans 17 residues. CDR3 sequence (DNA): TGTGCCAGCAGCTTAGATCCCTCCGAGGGGGGAGGGGAGACCCAGTACTTC. This codes for CASSLDPSEGGGETQYF.

V gene TRBV28 combines with J gene TRBJ2-2; D is perhaps TRBD1 (6 bases). Trimming left V 5 bases short and J 5 bases short, with 12 bases between. The V gene's germline CDR1 is MDHEN and CDR2 SYDVKM. There are 14 residues in the CDR3. The CDR3 bases are TGTGCCAGCAGTCCAGGGGCACGGACCGGGGAGCTGTTTTTT. This sequence encodes CASSPGARTGELFF. Full variable domain (missing parts from reference TRBV28 and TRBJ2-2): DVKVTQSSRYLVKRTGEKVFLECVQDMDHENMFWYRQDPGLGLRLIYFSYDVKMKEKGDIPEGYSVSREKKERFSLILESASTNQTSMYLCASSPGARTGELFFGEGSRLTVL.